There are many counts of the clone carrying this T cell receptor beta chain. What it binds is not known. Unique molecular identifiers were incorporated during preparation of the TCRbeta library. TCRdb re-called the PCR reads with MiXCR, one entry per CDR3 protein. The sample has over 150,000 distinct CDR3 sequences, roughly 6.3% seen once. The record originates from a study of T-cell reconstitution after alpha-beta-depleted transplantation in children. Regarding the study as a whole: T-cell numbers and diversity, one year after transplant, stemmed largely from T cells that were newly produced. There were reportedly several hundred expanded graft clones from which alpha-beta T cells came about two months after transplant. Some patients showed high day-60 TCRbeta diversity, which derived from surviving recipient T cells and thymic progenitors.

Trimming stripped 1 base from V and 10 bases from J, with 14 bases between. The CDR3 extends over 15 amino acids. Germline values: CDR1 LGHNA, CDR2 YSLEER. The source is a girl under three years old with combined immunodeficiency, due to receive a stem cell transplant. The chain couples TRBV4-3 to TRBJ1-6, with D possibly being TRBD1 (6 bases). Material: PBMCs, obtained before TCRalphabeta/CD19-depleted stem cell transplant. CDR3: CASSQGRGDGSPLHF. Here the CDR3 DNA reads TGCGCCAGCAGCCAAGGGAGGGGGGACGGGTCACCCCTCCACTTT.